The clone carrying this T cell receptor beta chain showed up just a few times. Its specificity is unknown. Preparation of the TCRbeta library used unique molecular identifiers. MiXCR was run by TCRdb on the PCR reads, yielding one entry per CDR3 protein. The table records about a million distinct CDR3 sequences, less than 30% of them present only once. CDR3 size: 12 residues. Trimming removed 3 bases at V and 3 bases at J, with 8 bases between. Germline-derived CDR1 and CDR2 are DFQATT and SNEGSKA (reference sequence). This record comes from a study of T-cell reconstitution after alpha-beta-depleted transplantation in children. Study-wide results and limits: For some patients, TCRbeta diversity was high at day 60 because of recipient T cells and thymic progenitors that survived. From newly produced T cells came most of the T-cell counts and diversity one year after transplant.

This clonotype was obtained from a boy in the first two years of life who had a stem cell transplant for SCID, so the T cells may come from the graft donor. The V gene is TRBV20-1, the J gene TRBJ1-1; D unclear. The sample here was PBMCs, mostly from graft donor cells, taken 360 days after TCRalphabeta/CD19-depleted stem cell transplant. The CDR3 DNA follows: TGCAGTGCTAGGTACCAGGACACTGAAGCTTTCTTT. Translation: CSARYQDTEAFF.